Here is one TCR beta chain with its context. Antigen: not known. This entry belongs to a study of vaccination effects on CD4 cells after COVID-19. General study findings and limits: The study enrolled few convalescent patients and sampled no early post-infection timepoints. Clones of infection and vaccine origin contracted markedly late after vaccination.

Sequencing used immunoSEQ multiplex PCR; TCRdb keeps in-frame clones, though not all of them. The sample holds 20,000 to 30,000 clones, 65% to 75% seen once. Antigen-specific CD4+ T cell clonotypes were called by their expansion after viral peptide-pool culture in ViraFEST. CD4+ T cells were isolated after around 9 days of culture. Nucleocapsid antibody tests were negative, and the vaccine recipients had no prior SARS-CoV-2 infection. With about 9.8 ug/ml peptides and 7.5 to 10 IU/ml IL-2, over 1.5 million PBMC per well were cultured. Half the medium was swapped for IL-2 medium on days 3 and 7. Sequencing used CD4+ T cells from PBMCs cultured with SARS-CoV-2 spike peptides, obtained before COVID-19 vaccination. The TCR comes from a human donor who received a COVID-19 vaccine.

The CDR3 reads CASSPGVGTGELFF. Written as DNA, the CDR3 is TGCGCCAGCAGCCCGGGAGTAGGAACCGGGGAGCTGTTTTTT. The chain employs TRBV5-1 and TRBJ2-2; perhaps TRBD2 as D (6 bases). CDR3 length: 14 amino acids. Deletions cut 4 bases from V and 5 bases from J, with 12 bases between. Looked up from germline, CDR1 is SGHRS and CDR2 is YFSETQ.